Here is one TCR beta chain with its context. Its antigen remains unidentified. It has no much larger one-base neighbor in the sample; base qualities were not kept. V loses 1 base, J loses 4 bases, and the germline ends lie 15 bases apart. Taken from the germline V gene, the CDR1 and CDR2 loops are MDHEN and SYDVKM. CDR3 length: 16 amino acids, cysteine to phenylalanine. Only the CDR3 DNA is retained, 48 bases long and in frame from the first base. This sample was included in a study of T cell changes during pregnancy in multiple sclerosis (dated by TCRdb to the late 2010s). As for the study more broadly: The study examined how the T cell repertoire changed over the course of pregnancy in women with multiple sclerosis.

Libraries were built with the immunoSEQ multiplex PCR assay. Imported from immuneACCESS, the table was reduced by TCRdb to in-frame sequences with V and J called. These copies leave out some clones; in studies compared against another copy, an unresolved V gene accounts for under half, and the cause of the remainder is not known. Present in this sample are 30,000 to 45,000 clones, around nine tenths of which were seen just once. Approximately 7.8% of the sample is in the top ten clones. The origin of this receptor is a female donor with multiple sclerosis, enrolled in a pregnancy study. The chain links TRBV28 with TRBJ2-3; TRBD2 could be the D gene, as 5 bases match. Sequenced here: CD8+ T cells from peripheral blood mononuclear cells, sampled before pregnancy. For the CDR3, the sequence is CASSLSSGPGADTQYF. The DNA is TGTGCCAGCAGTTTATCGTCAGGCCCCGGGGCAGATACGCAGTATTTT.